This T cell receptor beta chain was recovered during a study of high-grade serous ovarian cancer treatment subgroups. Tumor samples were taken before definitive surgery or chemotherapy. The CDR3 extends over 13 amino acids. Germline assignment: CDR1 LNHDA and CDR2 SQIVND (reference sequence). TCRdb keeps only in-frame clones here, not all; method: immunoSEQ multiplex PCR. The sample yields 8,000 to 10,000 clones, about three quarters seen once. Concerning this clone: The antigen is unknown.

Broader study findings: Tumors within one patient showed repertoire similarity of roughly 0.095 to 0.85. Clonal relatedness tracked neoantigen level, and by trend copy number and mutation load.

The sample taken for sequencing was tumor tissue. The TCR was taken from a human donor with high-grade serous ovarian cancer. The gene calls are TRBV19 and TRBJ2-5, with unresolved D. The DNA end is a closer match to TRBJ2-7, so the J assignment may be wrong. CDR3 bases: TGTGCCAGTAGTATAGGACCGGCCTACGAGCAGTACTTC. Its protein product is CASSIGPAYEQYF.